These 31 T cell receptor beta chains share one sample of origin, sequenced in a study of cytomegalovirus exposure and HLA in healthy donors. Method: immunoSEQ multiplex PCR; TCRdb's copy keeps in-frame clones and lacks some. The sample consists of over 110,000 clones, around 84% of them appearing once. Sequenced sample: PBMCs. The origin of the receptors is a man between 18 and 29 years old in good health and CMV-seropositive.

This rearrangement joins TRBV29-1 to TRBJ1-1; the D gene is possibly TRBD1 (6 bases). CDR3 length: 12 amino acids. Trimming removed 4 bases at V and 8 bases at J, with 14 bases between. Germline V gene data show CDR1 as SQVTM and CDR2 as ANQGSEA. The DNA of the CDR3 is TGCAGCGTTGCCGCCGGGACAAGCGAAGCTTTCTTT. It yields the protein CSVAAGTSEAFF.

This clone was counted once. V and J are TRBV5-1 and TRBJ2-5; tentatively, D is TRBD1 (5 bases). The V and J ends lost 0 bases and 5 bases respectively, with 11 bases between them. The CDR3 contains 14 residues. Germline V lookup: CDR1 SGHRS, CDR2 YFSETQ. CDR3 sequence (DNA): TGCGCCAGCAGCTTGGGAGGACAACCGGAGACCCAGTACTTC. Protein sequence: CASSLGGQPETQYF.

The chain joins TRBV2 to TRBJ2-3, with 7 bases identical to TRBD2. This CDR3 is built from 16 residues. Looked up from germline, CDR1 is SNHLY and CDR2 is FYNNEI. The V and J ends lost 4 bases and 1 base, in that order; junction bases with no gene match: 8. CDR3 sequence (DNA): TGTGCCAGCAGTGGGCCCGGACTAGGGCGCACAGATACGCAGTATTTT. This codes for CASSGPGLGRTDTQYF.

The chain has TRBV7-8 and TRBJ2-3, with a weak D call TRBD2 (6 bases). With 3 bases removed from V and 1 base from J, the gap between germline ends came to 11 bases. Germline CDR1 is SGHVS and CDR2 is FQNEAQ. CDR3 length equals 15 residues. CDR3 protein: CASSFRTGGTDTQYF. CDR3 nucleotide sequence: TGTGCCAGCAGCTTCCGTACGGGAGGCACAGATACGCAGTATTTT.

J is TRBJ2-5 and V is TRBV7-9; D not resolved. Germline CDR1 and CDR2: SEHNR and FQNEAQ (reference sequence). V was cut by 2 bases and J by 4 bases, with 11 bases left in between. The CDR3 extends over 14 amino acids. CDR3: CASSLISMRETQYF. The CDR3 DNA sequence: TGTGCCAGCAGCTTAATTAGCATGCGAGAGACCCAGTACTTC.

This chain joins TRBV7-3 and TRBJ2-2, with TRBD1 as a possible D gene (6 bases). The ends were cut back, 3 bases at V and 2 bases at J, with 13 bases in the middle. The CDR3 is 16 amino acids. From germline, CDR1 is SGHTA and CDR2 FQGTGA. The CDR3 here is CASSFQRTDNTGELFF. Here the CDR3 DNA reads TGTGCCAGCAGCTTCCAAAGGACAGACAACACCGGGGAGCTGTTTTTT.

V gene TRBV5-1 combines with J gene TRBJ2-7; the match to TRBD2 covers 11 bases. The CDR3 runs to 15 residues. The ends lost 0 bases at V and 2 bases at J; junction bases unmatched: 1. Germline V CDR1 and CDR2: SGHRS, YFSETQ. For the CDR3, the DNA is TGCGCCAGCAGCTTGGAACTAGCGGGAGCCTACGAGCAGTACTTC. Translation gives CASSLELAGAYEQYF.

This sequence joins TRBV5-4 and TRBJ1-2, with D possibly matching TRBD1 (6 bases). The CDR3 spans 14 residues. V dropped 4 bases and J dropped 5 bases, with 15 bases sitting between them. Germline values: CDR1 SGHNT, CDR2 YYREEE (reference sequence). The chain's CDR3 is CASSTSTGPYGYTF. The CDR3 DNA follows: TGTGCCAGCAGCACTTCGACAGGACCATATGGCTACACCTTC. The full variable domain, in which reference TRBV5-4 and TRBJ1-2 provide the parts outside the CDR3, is ETGVTQSPTHLIKTRGQQVTLRCSSQSGHNTVSWYQQALGQGPQFIFQYYREEENGRGNFPPRFSGLQFPNYSSELNVNALELDDSALYLCASSTSTGPYGYTFGSGTRLTVV.

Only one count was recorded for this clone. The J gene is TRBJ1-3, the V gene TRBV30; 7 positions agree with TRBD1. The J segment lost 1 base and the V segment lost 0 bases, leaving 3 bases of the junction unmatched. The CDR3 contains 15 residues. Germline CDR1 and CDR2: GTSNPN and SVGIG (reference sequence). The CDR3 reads CAWSVGTDSGNTIYF. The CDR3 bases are TGTGCCTGGAGTGTAGGGACAGATTCTGGAAACACCATATATTTT.

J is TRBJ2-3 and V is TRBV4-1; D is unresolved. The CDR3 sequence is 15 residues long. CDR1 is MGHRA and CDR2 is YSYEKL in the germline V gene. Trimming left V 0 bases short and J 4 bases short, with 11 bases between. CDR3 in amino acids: CASSQDLSWSDTQYF. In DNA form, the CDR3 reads TGCGCCAGCAGCCAAGATCTGAGCTGGTCAGATACGCAGTATTTT.

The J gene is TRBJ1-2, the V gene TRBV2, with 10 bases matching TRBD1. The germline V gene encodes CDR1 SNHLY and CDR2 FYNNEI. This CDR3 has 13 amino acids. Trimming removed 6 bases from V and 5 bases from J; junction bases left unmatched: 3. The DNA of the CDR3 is TGTGCCAGCAGGACAGGGGGCGGTTATGGCTACACCTTC. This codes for CASRTGGGYGYTF. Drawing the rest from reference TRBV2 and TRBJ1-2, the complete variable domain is EPEVTQTPSHQVTQMGQEVILRCVPISNHLYFYWYRQILGQKVEFLVSFYNNEISEKSEIFDDQFSVERPDGSNFTLKIRSTKLEDSAMYFCASRTGGGYGYTFGSGTRLTVV.

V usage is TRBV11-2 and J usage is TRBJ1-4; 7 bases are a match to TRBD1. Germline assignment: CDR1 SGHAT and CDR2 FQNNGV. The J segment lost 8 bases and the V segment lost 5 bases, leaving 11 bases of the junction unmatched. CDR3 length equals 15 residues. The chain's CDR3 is CASSTLGGQVEKLFF. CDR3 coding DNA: TGTGCCAGCAGCACCCTAGGGGGCCAGGTAGAAAAACTGTTTTTT.

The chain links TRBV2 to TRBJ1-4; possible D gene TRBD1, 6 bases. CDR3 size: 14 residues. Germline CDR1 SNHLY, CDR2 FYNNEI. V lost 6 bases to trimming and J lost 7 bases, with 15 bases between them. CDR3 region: CASSPPGQSEKLFF. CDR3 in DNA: TGTGCCAGCAGCCCTCCGGGACAAAGTGAAAAACTGTTTTTT.

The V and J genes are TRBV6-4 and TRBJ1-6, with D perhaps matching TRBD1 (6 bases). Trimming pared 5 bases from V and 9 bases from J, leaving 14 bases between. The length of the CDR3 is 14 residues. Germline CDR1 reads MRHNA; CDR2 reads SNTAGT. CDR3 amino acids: CASSTTGYGSPLHF. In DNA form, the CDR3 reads TGTGCCAGCAGTACTACAGGGTATGGTTCACCCCTCCACTTT.

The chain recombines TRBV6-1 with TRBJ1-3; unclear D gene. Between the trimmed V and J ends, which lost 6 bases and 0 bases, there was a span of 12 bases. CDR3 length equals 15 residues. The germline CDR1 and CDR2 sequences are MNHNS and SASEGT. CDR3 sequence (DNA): TGTGCCAGCAGCCGGCACAGAGACTCTGGAAACACCATATATTTT. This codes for CASSRHRDSGNTIYF.

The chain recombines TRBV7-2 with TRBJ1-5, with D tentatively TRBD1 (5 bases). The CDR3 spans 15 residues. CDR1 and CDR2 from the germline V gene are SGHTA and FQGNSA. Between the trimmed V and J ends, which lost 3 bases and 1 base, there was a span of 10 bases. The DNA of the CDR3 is TGTGCCAGCAGCTTGGGGGGGGGAAGCAATCAGCCCCAGCATTTT. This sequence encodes CASSLGGGSNQPQHF.

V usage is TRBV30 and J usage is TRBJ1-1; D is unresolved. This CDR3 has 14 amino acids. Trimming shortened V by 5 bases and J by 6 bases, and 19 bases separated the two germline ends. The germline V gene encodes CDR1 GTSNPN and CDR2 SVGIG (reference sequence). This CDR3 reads CAWRGSWSSAEAFF. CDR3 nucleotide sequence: TGTGCCTGGCGAGGGTCTTGGTCCTCTGCTGAAGCTTTCTTT.

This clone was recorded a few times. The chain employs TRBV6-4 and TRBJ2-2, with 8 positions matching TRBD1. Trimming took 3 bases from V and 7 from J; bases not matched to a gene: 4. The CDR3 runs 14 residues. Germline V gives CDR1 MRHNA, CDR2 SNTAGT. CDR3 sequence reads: CASSDTDRDGELFF. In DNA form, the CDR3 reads TGTGCCAGCAGTGATACGGACAGGGACGGGGAGCTGTTTTTT.

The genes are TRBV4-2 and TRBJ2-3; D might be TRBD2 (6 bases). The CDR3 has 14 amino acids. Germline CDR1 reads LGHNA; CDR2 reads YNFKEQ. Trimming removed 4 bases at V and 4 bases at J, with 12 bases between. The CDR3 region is CASSPKEGPDTQYF. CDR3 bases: TGTGCCAGCAGCCCTAAGGAGGGCCCAGATACGCAGTATTTT.

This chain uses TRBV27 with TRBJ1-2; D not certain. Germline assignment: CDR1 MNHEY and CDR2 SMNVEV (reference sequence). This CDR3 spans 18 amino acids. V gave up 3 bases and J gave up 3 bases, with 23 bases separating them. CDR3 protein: CASSFKFGGECWHYGYTF. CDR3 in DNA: TGTGCCAGCAGTTTTAAATTTGGCGGCGAGTGCTGGCACTATGGCTACACCTTC.

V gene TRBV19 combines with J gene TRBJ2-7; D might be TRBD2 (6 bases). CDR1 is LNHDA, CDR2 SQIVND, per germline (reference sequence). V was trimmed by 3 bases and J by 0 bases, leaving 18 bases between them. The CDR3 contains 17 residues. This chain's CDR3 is CASSIGARAGSSYEQYF. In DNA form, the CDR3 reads TGTGCCAGTAGTATCGGGGCTCGGGCGGGAAGCTCCTACGAGCAGTACTTC.

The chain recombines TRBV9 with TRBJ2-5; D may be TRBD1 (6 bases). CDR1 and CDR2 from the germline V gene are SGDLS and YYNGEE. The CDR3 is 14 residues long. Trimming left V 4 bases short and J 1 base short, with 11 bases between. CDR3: CASSPGQSQETQYF. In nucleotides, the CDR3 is TGTGCCAGCAGCCCTGGACAGAGCCAAGAGACCCAGTACTTC.

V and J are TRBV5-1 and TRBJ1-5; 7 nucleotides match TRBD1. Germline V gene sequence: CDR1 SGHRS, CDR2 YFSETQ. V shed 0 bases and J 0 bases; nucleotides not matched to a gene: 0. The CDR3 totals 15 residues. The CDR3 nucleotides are TGCGCCAGCAGCTTGGGGGACAGTAGCAATCAGCCCCAGCATTTT. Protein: CASSLGDSSNQPQHF. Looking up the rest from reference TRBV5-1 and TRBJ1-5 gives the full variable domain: KAGVTQTPRYLIKTRGQQVTLSCSPISGHRSVSWYQQTPGQGLQFLFEYFSETQRNKGNFPGRFSGRQFSNSRSEMNVSTLELGDSALYLCASSLGDSSNQPQHFGDGTRLSIL.

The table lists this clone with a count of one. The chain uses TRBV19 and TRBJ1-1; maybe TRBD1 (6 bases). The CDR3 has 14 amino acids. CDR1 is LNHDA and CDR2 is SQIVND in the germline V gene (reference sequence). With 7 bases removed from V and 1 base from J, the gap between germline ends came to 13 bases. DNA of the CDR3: TGTGCCAGTAAAAGGGGGACGGAGAACACTGAAGCTTTCTTT. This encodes CASKRGTENTEAFF.

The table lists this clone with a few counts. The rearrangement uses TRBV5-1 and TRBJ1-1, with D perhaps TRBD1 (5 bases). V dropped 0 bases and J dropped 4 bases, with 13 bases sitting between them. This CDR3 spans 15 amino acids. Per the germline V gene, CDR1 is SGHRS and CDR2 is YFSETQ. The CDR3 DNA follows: TGCGCCAGCAGCTTGGCCCTCGGGGGAGGCACTGAAGCTTTCTTT. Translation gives CASSLALGGGTEAFF.

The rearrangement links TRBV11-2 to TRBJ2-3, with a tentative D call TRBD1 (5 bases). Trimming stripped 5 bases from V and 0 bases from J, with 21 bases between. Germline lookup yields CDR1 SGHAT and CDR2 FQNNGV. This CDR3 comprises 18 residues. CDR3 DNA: TGTGCCAGCAGCCCATTCTCCACGACAGATTCTAGCACAGATACGCAGTATTTT. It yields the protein CASSPFSTTDSSTDTQYF.

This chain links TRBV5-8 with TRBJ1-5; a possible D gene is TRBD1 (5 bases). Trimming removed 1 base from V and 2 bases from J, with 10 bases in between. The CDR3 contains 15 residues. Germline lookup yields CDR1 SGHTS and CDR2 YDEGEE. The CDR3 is CASSLFRGGNQPQHF. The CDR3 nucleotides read TGTGCCAGCAGCTTGTTCCGGGGGGGCAATCAGCCCCAGCATTTT.

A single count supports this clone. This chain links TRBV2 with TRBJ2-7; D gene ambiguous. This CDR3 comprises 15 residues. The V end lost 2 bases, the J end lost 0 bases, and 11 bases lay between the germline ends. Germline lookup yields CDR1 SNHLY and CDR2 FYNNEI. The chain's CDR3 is CASSERLVSSYEQYF. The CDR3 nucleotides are TGTGCCAGCAGTGAAAGACTCGTGAGCTCCTACGAGCAGTACTTC.

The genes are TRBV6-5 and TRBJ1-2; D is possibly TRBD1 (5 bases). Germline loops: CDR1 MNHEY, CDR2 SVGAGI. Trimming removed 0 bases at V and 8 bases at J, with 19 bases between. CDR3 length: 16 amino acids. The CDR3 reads CASSYSDPGTEGGYTF. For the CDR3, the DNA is TGTGCCAGCAGTTACTCGGACCCCGGGACGGAGGGAGGCTACACCTTC.

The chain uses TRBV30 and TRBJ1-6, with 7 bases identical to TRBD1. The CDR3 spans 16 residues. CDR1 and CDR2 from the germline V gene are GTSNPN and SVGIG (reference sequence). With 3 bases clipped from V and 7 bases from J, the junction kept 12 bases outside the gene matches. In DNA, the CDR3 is TGTGCCTGGAGACGCCAGGGGGAAAAGGGGAATTCACCCCTCCACTTT. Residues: CAWRRQGEKGNSPLHF. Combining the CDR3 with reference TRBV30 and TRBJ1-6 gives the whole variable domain SQTIHQWPATLVQPVGSPLSLECTVEGTSNPNLYWYRQAAGRGLQLLFYSVGIGQISSEVPQNLSASRPQDRQFILSSKKLLLSDSGFYLCAWRRQGEKGNSPLHFGNGTRLTVT.

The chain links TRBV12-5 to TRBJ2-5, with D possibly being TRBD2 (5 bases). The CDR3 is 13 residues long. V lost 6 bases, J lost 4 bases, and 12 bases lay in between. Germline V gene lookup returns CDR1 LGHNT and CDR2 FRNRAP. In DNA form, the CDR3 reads TGTGCTAGTGGACCGCCGGGATCAGAGACCCAGTACTTC. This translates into CASGPPGSETQYF.